The rows below give T cell receptor beta chains drawn from one sample of a study of CD8+ T cells in alopecia areata. Assay used: immunoSEQ multiplex PCR; TCRdb lists only in-frame clones, some missing. The data hold fewer than 250,000 clones, with 60% observed a single time. Material: CD4+ T cells sorted from blood, obtained at week 4, from a patient treated with tofacitinib. The receptors here all came from a human donor with alopecia areata. Each CDR3 is given without its conserved first and last residue. Expanded clones are given a class, and other clones once, few, many or no size at all.

v_gene,j_gene,abundance,CDR3aa
TRBV7-8,TRBJ2-1,NA,ASSTLSVAEQF
TRBV5-4,TRBJ2-1,NA,ASSFGPRQF
TRBV29-1,TRBJ2-5,NA,SVADSAETPPQY
TRBV14,TRBJ2-7,NA,ASSKVPPPY
TRBV29-1,TRBJ1-1,NA,SVSQGGTEAF
TRBV29-1,TRBJ2-1,NA,SVTPGSIRNNEQF
TRBV6-1,TRBJ2-1,few,ASSDLGGRSYNEQF
TRBV5-4,TRBJ2-3,few,ASSPAEVAPDTQY
TRBV7-2,TRBJ2-3,NA,ASSPLWREGLRTDTQY
TRBV5-1,TRBJ2-5,NA,ASNTGRRETQY
TRBV23-1,TRBJ2-7,NA,ASSQSIETSGRGEQY
TRBV29-1,TRBJ2-7,NA,SGASSYEQY
TRBV30,TRBJ1-5,NA,AWGQFNQPQH
TRBV2,TRBJ2-1,NA,ASSEDMSSYNEQF
TRBV7-2,TRBJ2-1,NA,ASSYRTGAYNEQF
TRBV5-6,TRBJ2-5,NA,ASSLGVLETQY
TRBV29-1,TRBJ2-1,few,SAWGSGVNNEQF
TRBV2,TRBJ2-7,few,ASTASGSTYEQY
TRBV7-9,TRBJ1-2,NA,ASSLEGVHYT
TRBV2,TRBJ2-5,NA,ASNGQARVQETQY
TRBV6-6,TRBJ2-7,NA,ASSGAGGNEQY
TRBV29-1,TRBJ2-2,NA,SVDFPTDTGELF
TRBV11-2,TRBJ2-6,NA,ASSSPGQGFSGANVLT